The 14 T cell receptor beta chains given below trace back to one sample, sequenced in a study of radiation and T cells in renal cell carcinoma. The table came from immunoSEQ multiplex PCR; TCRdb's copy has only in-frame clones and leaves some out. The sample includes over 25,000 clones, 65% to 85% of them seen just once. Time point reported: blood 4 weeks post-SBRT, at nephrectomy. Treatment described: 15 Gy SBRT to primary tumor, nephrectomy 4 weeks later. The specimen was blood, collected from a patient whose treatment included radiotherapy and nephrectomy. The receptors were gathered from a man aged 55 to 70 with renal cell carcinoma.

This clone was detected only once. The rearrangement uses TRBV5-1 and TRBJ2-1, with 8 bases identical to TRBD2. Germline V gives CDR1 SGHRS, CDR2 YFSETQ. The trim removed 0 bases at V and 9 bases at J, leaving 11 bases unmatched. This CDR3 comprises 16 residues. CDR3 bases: TGCGCCAGCAGCTTGGTCAGCGGGAGAGGCTATGGTGAGCAGTTCTTC. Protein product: CASSLVSGRGYGEQFF.

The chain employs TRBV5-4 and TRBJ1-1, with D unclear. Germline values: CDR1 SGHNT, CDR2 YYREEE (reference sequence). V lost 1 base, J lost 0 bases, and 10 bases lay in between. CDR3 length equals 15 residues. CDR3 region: CASSLWTSMNTEAFF. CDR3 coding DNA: TGTGCCAGCAGCTTGTGGACGAGCATGAACACTGAAGCTTTCTTT. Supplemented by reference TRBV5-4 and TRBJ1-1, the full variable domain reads ETGVTQSPTHLIKTRGQQVTLRCSSQSGHNTVSWYQQALGQGPQFIFQYYREEENGRGNFPPRFSGLQFPNYSSELNVNALELDDSALYLCASSLWTSMNTEAFFGQGTRLTVV.

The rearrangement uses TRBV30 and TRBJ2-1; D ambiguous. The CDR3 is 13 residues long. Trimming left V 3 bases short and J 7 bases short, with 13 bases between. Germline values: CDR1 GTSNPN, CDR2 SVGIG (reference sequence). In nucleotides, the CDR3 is TGTGCCTGGAGCCCGATTTTCGGGAATGAGCAGTTCTTC. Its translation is CAWSPIFGNEQFF.

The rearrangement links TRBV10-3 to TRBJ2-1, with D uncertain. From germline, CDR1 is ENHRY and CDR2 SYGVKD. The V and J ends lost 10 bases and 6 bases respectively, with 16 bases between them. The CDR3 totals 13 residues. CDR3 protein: CASLKTVGNEQFF. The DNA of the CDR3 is TGTGCCAGTTTAAAAACTGTCGGCAATGAGCAGTTCTTC.

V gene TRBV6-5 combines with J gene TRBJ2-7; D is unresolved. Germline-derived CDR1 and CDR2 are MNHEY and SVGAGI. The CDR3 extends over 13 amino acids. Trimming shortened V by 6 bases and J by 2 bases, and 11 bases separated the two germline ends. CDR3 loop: CASRVHKAYEQYF. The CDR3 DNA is TGTGCCAGCAGGGTCCACAAGGCCTACGAGCAGTACTTC.

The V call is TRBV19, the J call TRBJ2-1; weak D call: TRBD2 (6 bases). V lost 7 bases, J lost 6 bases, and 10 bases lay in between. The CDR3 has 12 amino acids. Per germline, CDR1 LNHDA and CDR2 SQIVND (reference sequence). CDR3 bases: TGTGCCAGTACCATTAGCGGCAATGAGCAGTTCTTC. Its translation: CASTISGNEQFF.

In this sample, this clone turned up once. CDR3 in DNA: TGTGCCAGCAGCGCCCGCAGGGGGACGCAAGAGACCCAGTACTTC. Its protein product is CASSARRGTQETQYF. The chain recombines TRBV9 with TRBJ2-5; 7 bases fit TRBD1. There are 15 residues in the CDR3. The junction had 7 bases not matched to a gene; V was cut back by 3 bases and J by 2 bases. Germline CDR1 and CDR2: SGDLS and YYNGEE. The whole variable domain, remainder taken from reference TRBV9 and TRBJ2-5, is DSGVTQTPKHLITATGQRVTLRCSPRSGDLSVYWYQQSLDQGLQFLIQYYNGEERAKGNILERFSAQQFPDLHSELNLSSLELGDSALYFCASSARRGTQETQYFGPGTRLLVL.

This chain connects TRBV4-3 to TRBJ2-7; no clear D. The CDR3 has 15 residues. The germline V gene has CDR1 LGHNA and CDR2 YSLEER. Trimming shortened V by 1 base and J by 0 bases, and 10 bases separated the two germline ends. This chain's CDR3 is CASSQAVRSSYEQYF. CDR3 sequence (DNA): TGCGCCAGCAGCCAAGCGGTCCGAAGCTCCTACGAGCAGTACTTC.

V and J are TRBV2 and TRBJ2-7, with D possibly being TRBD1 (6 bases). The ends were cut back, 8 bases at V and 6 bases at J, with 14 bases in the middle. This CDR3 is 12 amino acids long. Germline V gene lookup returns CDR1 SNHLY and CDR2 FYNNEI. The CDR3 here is CASLDRGGEQYF. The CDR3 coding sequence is TGTGCCAGCCTGGATCGAGGGGGCGAGCAGTACTTC. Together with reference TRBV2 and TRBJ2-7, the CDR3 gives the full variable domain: EPEVTQTPSHQVTQMGQEVILRCVPISNHLYFYWYRQILGQKVEFLVSFYNNEISEKSEIFDDQFSVERPDGSNFTLKIRSTKLEDSAMYFCASLDRGGEQYFGPGTRLTVT.

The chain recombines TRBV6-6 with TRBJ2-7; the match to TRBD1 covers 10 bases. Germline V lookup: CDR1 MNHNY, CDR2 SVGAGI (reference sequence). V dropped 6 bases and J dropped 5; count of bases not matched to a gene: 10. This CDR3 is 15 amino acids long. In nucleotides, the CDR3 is TGTGCCAGCAGGCGCAACCGACAGGGGGCTGACGAGCAGTACTTC. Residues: CASRRNRQGADEQYF.

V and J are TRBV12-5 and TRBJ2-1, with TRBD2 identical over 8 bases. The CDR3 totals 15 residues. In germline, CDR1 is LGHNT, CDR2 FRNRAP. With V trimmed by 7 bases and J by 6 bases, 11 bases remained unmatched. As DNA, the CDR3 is TGTGCTAGTGTGAGCGGGAGCGGGGGAGGCAATGAGCAGTTCTTC. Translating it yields CASVSGSGGGNEQFF.

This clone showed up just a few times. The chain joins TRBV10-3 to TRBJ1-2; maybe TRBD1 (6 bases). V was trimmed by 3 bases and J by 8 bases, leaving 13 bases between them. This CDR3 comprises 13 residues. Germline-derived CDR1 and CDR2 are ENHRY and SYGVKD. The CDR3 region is CAISEGGPRGYTF. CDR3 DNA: TGTGCCATCAGTGAAGGGGGTCCTCGGGGCTACACCTTC.

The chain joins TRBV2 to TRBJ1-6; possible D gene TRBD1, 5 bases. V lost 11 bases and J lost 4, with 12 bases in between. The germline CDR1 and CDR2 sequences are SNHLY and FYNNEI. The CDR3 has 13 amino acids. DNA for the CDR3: TGTGCCGGCCAACGGGGGTATAATTCACCCCTCCACTTT. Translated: CAGQRGYNSPLHF.

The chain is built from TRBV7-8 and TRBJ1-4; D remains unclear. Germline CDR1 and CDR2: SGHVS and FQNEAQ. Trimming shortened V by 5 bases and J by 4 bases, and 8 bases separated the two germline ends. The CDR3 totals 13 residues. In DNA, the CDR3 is TGTGCCAGCAGCCAGCTCCATAATGAAAAACTGTTTTTT. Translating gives CASSQLHNEKLFF.